These 3 T cell receptor beta chains originate from one sample sequenced in a study of blood T cells in healthy people across ages. The use of a sample-barcoded 5' primer and a J-beta primer mix characterized a second PCR of roughly 6 to 11 cycles. TCRdb used MiXCR to reprocess the 5' RACE reads, holding one entry per CDR3 protein. The sample carries some 1.7 million distinct CDR3 sequences, about 30% recorded once. The source material was blood. These receptors were obtained from a woman aged 30 to 39 in good health.

This clonotype was counted ten times or more. The V and J genes are TRBV12-3 or TRBV12-4 and TRBJ2-5, with D perhaps matching TRBD1 or TRBD2 (5 bases each). The CDR3 has 11 residues. Deletions cut 2 bases from V and 9 bases from J, with 7 bases between. The CDR3 loop reads CASSLSGPQYF. The DNA of the CDR3 is TGTGCCAGCAGTTTATCGGGACCCCAGTACTTC.

This clonotype has a handful of counts. The genes are TRBV14 and TRBJ2-2; D is unresolved. Germline V CDR1 and CDR2: SGHDN, FVKESK. Trimming left V 2 bases short and J 2 bases short, with 9 bases between. The CDR3 contains 15 residues. CDR3 nucleotide sequence: TGTGCCAGCAGCCAATACCAGCTAAACACCGGGGAGCTGTTTTTT. Translating gives CASSQYQLNTGELFF.

This clonotype has ten or more counts. The V and J genes are TRBV6-5 and TRBJ2-7; 12 bases agree with TRBD2. The V gene end was trimmed by 3 bases and the J gene end by 12 bases; junction bases not matched to a gene: 12. CDR1 is MNHEY, CDR2 SVGAGI, per germline. The CDR3 is 15 amino acids. The CDR3 region is CASSYAGTSGSSPYF. CDR3 in DNA: TGTGCCAGCAGTTATGCCGGGACTAGCGGGTCCTCGCCGTACTTC.